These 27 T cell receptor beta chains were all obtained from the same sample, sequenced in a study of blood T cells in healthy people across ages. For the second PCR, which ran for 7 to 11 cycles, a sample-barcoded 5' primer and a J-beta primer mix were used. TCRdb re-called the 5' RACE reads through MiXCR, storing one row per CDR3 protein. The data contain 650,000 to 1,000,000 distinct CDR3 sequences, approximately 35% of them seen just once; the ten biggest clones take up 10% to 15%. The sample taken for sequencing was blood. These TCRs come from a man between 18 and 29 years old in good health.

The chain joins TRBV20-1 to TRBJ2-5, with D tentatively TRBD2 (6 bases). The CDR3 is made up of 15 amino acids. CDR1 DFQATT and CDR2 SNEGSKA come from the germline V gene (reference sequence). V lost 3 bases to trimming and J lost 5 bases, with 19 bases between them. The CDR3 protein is CSASPRGLIRETQYF. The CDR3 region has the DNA TGCAGTGCTAGCCCCCGGGGGTTAATTAGGGAGACCCAGTACTTC.

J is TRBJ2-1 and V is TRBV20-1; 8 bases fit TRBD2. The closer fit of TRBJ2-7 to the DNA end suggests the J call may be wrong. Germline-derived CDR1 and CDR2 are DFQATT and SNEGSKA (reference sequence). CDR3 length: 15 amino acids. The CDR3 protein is CSARDREGPYNEQYF. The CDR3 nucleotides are TGCAGTGCTAGAGACCGGGAGGGCCCTTACAATGAGCAGTACTTC.

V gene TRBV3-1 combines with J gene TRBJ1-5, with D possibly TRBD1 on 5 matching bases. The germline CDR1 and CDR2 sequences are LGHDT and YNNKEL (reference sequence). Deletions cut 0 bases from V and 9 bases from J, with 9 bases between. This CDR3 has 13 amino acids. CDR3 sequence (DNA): TGTGCCAGCAGCCAAGAAGAGGGGCGGCCCCAGCATTTT. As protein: CASSQEEGRPQHF.

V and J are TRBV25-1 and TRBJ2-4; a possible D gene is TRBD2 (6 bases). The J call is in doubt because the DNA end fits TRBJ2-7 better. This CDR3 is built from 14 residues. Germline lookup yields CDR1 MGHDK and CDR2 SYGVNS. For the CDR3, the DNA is TGTGCCAGCCCGGAAGGGACTGGCTCCTACGAGCAGTACTTC. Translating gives CASPEGTGSYEQYF.

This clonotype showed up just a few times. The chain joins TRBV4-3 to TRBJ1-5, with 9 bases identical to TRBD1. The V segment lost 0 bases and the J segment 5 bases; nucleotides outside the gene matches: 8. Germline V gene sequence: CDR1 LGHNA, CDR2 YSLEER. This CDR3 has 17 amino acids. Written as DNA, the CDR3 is TGCGCCAGCAGCCAAGAGTCGTTTTGGACAGGGGATCAGCCCCAGCATTTT. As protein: CASSQESFWTGDQPQHF.

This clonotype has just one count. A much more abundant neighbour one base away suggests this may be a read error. The CDR3 DNA reads as TGTGCCAGCAGCGCGACAGGTCGCAACAATCAGCCCCAGCATTTT. It encodes CASSATGRNNQPQHF. This chain joins TRBV7-2 and TRBJ1-5; possible D gene TRBD1, 6 bases. The germline V gene has CDR1 SGHTA and CDR2 FQGNSA. The CDR3 is 15 residues long. Between the trimmed V and J ends, which lost 5 bases and 3 bases, there was a span of 14 bases.

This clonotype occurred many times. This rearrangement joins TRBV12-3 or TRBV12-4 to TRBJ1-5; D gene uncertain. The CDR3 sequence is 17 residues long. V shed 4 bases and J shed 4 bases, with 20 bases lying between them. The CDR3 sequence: CASSSMPYRQVNQPQHF. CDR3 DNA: TGTGCCAGCAGTTCTATGCCGTATAGGCAGGTTAATCAGCCCCAGCATTTT.

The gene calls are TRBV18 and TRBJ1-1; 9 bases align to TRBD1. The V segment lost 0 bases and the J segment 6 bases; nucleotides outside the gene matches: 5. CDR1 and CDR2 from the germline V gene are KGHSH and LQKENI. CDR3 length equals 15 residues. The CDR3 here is CASSPPGQGNAEAFF. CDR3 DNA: TGTGCCAGCTCACCACCGGGACAGGGTAACGCTGAAGCTTTCTTT.

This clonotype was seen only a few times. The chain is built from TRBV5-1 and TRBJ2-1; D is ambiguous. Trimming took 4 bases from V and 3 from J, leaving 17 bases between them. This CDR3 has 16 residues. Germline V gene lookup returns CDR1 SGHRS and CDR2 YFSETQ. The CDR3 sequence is CASSPTSTFDYNEQFF. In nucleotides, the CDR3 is TGCGCCAGCAGCCCGACGAGTACTTTTGACTACAATGAGCAGTTCTTC.

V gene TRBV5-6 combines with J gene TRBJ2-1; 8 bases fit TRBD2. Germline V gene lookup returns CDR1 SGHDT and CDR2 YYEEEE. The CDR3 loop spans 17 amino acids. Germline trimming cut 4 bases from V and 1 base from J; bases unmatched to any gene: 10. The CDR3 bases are TGTGCCAGCAGCAGTTTTCTGGCGGGGGGATCCTACAATGAGCAGTTCTTC. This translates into CASSSFLAGGSYNEQFF.

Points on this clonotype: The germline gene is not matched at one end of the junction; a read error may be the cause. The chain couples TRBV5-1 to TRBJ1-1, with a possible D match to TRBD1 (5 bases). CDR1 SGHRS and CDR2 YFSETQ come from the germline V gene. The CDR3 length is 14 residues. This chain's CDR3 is CASSLGEGGTEAFF. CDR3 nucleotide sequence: TGTGCCAGCAGCTTGGGGGAGGGCGGCACTGAAGCTTTCTTT. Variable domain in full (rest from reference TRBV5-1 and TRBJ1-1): KAGVTQTPRYLIKTRGQQVTLSCSPISGHRSVSWYQQTPGQGLQFLFEYFSETQRNKGNFPGRFSGRQFSNSRSEMNVSTLELGDSALYLCASSLGEGGTEAFFGQGTRLTVV.

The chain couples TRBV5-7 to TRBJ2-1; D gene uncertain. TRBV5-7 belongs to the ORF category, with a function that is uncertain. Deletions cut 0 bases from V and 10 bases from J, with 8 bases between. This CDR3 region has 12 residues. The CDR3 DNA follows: TGTGCCAGCAGCTTGGATCCCTGGGAGCAGTTCTTC. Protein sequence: CASSLDPWEQFF.

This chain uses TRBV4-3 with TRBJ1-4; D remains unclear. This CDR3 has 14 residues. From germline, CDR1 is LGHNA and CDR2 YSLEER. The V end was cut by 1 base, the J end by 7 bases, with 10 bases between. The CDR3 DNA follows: TGCGCCAGCAGCCAAGCGCAGGCCCCTGAAAAACTGTTTTTT. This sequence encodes CASSQAQAPEKLFF.

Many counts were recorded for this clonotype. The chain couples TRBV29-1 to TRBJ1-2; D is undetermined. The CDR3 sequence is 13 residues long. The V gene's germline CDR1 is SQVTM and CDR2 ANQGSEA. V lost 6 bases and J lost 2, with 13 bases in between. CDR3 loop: CSVPPTVNYGYTF. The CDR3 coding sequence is TGCAGCGTCCCACCTACGGTGAACTATGGCTACACCTTC.

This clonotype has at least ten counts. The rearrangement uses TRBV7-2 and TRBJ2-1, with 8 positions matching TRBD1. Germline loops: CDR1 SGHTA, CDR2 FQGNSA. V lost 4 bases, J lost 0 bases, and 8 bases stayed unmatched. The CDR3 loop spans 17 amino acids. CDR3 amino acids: CASSSAHRGYSYNEQFF. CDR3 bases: TGTGCCAGCAGCTCGGCCCACAGGGGGTACTCCTACAATGAGCAGTTCTTC.

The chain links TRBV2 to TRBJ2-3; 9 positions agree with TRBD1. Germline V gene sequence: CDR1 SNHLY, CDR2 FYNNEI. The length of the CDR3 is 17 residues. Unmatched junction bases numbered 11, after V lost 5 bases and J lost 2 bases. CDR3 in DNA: TGTGCCAGCAGTATTTTGAGGGACAGGGCCGTCACAGATACGCAGTATTTT. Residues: CASSILRDRAVTDTQYF.

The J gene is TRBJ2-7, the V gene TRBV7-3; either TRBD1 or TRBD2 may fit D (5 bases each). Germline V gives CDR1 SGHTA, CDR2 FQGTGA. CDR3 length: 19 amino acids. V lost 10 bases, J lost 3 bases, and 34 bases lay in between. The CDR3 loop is CANKDYMGVFDPCHYEQYF. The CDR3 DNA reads TGTGCCAATAAAGATTACATGGGGGTTTTTGATCCGTGCCACTACGAGCAGTACTTC. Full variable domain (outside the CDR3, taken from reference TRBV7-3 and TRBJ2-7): GAGVSQTPSNKVTEKGKYVELRCDPISGHTALYWYRQSLGQGPEFLIYFQGTGAADDSGLPNDRFFAVRPEGSVSTLKIQRTERGDSAVYLCANKDYMGVFDPCHYEQYFGPGTRLTVT.

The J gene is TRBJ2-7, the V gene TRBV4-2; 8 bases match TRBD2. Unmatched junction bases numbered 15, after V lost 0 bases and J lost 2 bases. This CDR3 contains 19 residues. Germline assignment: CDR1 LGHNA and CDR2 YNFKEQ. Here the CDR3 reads CASSQDRGGAANFAYEQYF. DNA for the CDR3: TGTGCCAGCAGCCAAGATCGGGGGGGCGCCGCCAACTTCGCCTACGAGCAGTACTTC.

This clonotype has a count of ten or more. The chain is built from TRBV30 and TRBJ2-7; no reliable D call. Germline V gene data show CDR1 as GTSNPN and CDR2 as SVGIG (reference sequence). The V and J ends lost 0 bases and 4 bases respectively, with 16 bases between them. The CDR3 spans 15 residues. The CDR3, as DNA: TGTGCCTGGAGTGTACTGACCCCCGACCCTTACGAGCAGTACTTC. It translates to CAWSVLTPDPYEQYF.

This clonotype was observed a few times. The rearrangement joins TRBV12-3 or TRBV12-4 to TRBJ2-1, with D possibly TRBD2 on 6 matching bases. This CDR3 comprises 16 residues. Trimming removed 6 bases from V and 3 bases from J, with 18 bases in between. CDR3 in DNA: TGTGCCAGCAGCCCTCTAAGACTAGTATTCTACAATGAGCAGTTCTTC. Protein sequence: CASSPLRLVFYNEQFF.

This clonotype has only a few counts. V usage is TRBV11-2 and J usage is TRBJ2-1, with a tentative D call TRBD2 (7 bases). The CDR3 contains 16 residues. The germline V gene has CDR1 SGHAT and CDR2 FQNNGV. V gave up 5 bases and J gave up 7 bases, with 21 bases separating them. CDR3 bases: TGTGCCAGCAGCCACCTGGGGCGGGGGCGTCTGAATGAGCAGTTCTTC. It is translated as CASSHLGRGRLNEQFF.

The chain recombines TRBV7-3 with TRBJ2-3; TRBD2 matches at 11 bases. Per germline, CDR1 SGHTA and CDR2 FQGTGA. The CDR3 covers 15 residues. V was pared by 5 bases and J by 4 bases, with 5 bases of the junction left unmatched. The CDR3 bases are TGTGCCAGCAGCGGTAGCGGGGGGGCATCAGATACGCAGTATTTT. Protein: CASSGSGGASDTQYF.

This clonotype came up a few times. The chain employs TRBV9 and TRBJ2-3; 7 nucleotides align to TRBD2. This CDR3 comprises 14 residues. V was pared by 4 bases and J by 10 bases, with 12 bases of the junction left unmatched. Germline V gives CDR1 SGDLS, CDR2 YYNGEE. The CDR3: CASSLRLAPEAQYF. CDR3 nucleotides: TGTGCCAGCAGCCTGCGACTAGCCCCTGAGGCGCAGTATTTT.

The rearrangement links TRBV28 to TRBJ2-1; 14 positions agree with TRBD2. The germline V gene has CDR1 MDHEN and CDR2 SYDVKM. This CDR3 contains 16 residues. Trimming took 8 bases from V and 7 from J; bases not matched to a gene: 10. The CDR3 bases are TGTGCCAGCGACCCCGGGACTAGCGGGAGAGGAAATGAGCAGTTCTTC. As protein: CASDPGTSGRGNEQFF.

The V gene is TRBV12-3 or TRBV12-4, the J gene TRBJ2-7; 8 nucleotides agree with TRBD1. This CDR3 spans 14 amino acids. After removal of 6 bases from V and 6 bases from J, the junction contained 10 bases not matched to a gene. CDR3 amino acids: CASSPFGQGCEQYF. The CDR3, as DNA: TGTGCCAGCAGCCCCTTCGGACAGGGCTGCGAGCAGTACTTC.

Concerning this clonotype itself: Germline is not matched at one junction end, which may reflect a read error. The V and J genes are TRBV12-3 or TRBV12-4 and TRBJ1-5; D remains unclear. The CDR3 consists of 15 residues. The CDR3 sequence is CASSLGTLVNQPRHF. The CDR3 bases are TGTGCCAGCAGTTTAGGGACGCTCGTTAATCAGCCCCGGCATTTT.

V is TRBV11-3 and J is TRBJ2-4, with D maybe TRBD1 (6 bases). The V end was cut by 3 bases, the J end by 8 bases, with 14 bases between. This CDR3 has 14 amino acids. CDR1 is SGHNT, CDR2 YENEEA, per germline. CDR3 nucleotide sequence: TGTGCCAGCAGCTTGGCAGGGGATCCGGACATTCAGTACTTC. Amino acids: CASSLAGDPDIQYF.